This T cell receptor (beta chain) was captured by sequencing in a study of T-cell reconstitution after alpha-beta-depleted transplantation in children. The CDR3 covers 13 residues. V lost 5 bases, J lost 10 bases, and 17 bases lay in between. Germline V gene sequence: CDR1 MNHEY, CDR2 SVGEGT. Preparing the TCRbeta library involved the use of unique molecular identifiers. TCRdb reanalysed the PCR reads using MiXCR and keeps one entry per CDR3 protein. The table has around 200,000 distinct CDR3 sequences, 6% to 7% seen once. This clonotype was recorded many times. The gene calls are TRBV6-2 or TRBV6-3 and TRBJ2-5; TRBD2 is a possible D gene (6 bases). The sample in question was PBMCs from the stem cell graft donor, obtained from the stem cell graft. The sequence was collected from a human donor who donated a stem cell graft to a child with Wiskott-Aldrich syndrome. The CDR3 protein is CASSGATTRFQYF. CDR3 nucleotide sequence: TGTGCCAGCAGTGGGGCGACGACTAGATTCCAGTACTTC.